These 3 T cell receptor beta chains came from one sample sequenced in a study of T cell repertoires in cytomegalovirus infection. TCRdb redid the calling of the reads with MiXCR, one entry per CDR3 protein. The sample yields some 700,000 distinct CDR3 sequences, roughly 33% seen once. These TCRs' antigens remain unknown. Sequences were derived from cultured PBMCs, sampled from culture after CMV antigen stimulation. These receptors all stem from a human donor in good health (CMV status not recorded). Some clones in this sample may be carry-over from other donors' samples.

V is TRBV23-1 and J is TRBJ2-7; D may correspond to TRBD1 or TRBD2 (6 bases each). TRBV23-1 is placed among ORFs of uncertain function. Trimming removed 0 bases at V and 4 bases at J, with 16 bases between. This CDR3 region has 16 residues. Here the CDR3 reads CASSQSKAQGLYEQYF. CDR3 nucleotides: TGCGCCAGCAGTCAATCGAAAGCACAGGGACTGTACGAGCAGTACTTC.

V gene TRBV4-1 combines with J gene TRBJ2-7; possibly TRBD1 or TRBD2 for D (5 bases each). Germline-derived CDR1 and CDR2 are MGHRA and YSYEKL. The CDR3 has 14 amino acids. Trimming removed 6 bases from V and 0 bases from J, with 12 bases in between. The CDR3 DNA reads TGCGCCAGCAGTCGCCGGGACGACTCCTACGAGCAGTACTTC. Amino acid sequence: CASSRRDDSYEQYF.

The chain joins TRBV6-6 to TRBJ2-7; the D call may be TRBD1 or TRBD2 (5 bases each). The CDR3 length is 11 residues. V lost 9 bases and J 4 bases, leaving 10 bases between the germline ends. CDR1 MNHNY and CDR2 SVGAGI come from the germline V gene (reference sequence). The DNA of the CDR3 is TGTGCCAGACGAGGGGCGTACGAGCAGTACTTC. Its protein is CARRGAYEQYF.